This T cell receptor (beta chain) was identified in a study of T cell responses to AZD1222 COVID-19 vaccine. A remark on this clone: Its antigen remains unknown.

Study-level results: With dominance at 160-218 and 743-854, vaccine-associated CD4 TCRs spanned spike. Once two AZD1222 doses were given, Spike-specific TCR breadth and depth went up. Baseline antibody screening turned up just 6 or 7 seropositive AZD1222 recipients.

Some second doses came at about 4 weeks and others at about 12 weeks; these were pooled. Measured with immunoSEQ multiplex PCR; TCRdb has only the in-frame clones, and not every one. Among roughly 150,000 clones listed, approximately 89% were seen once. The V gene's germline CDR1 is LNHDA and CDR2 SQIVND (reference sequence). CDR3 length: 16 residues. V was cut by 5 bases and J by 4 bases, with 19 bases left in between. This clonotype was obtained from an adult who received the AZD1222 COVID-19 vaccine. The sequencing used peripheral blood, collected 28 days after the second AZD1222 dose. This sequence joins TRBV19 and TRBJ2-3; TRBD2 might be the D (6 bases). CDR3 DNA sequence: TGTGCCAGTAGTCCCCGGGACGGCGGGGAATCAGATACGCAGTATTTT. This sequence encodes CASSPRDGGESDTQYF.